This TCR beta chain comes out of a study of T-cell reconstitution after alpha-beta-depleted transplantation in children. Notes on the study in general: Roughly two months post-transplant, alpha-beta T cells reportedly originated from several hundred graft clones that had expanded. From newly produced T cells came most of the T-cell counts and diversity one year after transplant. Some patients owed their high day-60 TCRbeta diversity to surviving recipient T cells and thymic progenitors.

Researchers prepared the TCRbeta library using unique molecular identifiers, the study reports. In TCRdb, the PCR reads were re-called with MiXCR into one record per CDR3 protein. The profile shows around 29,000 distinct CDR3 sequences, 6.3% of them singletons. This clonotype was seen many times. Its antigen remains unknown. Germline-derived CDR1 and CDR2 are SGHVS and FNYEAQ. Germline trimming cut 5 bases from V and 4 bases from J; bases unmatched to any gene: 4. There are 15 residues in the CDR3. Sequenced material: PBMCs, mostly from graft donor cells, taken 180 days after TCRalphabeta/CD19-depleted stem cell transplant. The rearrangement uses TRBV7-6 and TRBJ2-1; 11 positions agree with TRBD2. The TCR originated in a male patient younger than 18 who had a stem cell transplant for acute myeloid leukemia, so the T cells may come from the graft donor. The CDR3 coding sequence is TGTGCCAGCAGCACGGGACTAGCGGAGTACAATGAGCAGTTCTTC. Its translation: CASSTGLAEYNEQFF.